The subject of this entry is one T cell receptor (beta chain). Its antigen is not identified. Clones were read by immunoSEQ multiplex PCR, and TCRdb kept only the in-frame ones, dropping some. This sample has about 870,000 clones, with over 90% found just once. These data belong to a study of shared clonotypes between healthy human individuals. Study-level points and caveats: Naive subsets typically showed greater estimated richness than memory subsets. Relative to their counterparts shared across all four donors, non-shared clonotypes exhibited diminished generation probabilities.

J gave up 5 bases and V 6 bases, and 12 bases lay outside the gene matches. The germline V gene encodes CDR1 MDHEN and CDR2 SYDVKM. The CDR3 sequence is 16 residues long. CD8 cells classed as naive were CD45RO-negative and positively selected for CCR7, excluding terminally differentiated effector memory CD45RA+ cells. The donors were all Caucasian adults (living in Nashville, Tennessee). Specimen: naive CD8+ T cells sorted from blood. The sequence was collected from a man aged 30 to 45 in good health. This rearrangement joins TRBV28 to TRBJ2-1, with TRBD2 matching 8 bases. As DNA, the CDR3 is TGTGCCAGCAGCGCACCCCCCCGGACTAGCAACAATGAGCAGTTCTTC. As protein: CASSAPPRTSNNEQFF.